The sequence of this T cell receptor (beta chain) was determined in a study of CD8+CD57+ T cells in acquired aplastic anemia. The study profiled TCR beta VDJ and CDR3 using genomic DNA as template. TCRdb ran MiXCR on the reads and lists one entry per CDR3 protein. The sample lists roughly 250,000 distinct CDR3 sequences; around 43% were seen once. In its sample, this clonotype was seen many times. All patients picked for sequencing had shown, by flow cytometry, an expansion of CD8+CD57+ cells. This CDR3 comprises 13 residues. Trimming left V 6 bases short and J 2 bases short, with 14 bases between. Germline CDR1 and CDR2: DFQATT and SNEGSKA (reference sequence).

Sequencing was performed on sorted CD4+, CD8+, or CD8+CD57+ T cells (not recorded which) from PBMCs. The TCR originated in a human donor with aplastic anemia. The chain joins TRBV20-1 to TRBJ2-7; D uncertain. CDR3 DNA sequence: TGCAGTGCCCTAACGAACACCGCCTACGAGCAGTACTTC. Residues: CSALTNTAYEQYF.